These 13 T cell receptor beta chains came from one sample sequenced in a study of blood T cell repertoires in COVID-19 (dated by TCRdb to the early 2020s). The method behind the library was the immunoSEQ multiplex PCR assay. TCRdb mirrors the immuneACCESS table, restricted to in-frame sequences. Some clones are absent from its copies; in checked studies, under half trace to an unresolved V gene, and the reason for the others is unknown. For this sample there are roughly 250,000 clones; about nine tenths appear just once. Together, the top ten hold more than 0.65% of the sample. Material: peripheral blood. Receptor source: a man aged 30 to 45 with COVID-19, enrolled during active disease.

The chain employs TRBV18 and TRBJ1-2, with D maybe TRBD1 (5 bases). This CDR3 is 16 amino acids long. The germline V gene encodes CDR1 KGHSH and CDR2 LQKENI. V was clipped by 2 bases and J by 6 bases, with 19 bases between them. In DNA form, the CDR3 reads TGTGCCAGCTCACCATTGGTTGTTGGGGCCGAAAATGGCTACACCTTC. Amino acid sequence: CASSPLVVGAENGYTF.

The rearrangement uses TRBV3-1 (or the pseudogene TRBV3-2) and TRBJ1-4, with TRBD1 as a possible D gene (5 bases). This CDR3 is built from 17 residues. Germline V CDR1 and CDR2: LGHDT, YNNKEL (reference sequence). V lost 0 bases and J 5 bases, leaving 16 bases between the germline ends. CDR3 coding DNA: TGTGCCAGCAGCCAAGATTACCAGGGTTTAGGGAATGAAAAACTGTTTTTT. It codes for CASSQDYQGLGNEKLFF.

CDR3 DNA sequence: TGTGCCAGCTCACCTCTACAGGGCACACCTAACGAAGCTTTCTTT. Translating it yields CASSPLQGTPNEAFF. The chain links TRBV18 to TRBJ1-1; TRBD1 might be the D (6 bases). Germline V gives CDR1 KGHSH, CDR2 LQKENI. Between the trimmed V and J ends, which lost 3 bases and 8 bases, there was a span of 19 bases. This CDR3 spans 15 amino acids.

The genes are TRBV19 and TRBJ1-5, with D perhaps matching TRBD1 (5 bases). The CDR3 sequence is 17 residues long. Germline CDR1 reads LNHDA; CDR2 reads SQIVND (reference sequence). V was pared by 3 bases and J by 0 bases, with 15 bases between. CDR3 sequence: CASSISSLQGSNQPQHF. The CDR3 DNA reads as TGTGCCAGTAGTATCTCTTCTCTTCAGGGTAGCAATCAGCCCCAGCATTTT. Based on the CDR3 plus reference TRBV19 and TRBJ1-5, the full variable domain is DGGITQSPKYLFRKEGQNVTLSCEQNLNHDAMYWYRQDPGQGLRLIYYSQIVNDFQKGDIAEGYSVSREKKESFPLTVTSAQKNPTAFYLCASSISSLQGSNQPQHFGDGTRLSIL.

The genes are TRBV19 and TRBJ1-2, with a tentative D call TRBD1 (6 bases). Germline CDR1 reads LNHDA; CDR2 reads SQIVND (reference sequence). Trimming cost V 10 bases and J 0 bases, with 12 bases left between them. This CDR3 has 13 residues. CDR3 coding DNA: TGTGCCATTGGTCAGGGGACTAACTATGGCTACACCTTC. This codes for CAIGQGTNYGYTF.

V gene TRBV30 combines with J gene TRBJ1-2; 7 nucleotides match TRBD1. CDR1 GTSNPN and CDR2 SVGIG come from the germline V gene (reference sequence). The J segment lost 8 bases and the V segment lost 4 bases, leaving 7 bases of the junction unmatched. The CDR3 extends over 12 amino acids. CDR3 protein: CAWTRGVSGYTF. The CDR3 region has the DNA TGTGCCTGGACCAGGGGGGTGAGCGGCTACACCTTC.

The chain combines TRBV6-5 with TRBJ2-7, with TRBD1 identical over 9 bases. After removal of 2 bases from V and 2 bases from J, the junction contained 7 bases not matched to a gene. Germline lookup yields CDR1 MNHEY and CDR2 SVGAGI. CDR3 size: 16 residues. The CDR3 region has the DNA TGTGCCAGCAGTTACGACCGGGACAGGGCAGCCTACGAGCAGTACTTC. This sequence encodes CASSYDRDRAAYEQYF.

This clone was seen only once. CDR3 in DNA: TGTGCCAGCAGCCGAGGGACAGATAATGGCTACACCTTC. This translates into CASSRGTDNGYTF. The gene calls are TRBV7-9 and TRBJ1-2; 7 positions match TRBD1. The length of the CDR3 is 13 residues. With V trimmed by 5 bases and J by 6 bases, 6 bases remained unmatched. The germline V gene has CDR1 SEHNR and CDR2 FQNEAQ (reference sequence).

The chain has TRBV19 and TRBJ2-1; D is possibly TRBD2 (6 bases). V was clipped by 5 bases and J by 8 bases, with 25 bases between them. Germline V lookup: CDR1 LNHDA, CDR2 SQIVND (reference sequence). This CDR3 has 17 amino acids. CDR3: CASSSHLRAGMGDEQFF. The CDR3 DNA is TGTGCCAGTAGTTCCCACTTAAGGGCGGGGATGGGCGATGAGCAGTTCTTC.

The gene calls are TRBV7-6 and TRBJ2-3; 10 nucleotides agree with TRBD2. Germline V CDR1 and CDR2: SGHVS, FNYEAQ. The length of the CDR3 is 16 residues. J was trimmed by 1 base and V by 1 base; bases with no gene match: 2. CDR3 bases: TGTGCCAGCAGCTTAGGAGCGGGGGGGGGCACAGATACGCAGTATTTT. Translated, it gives CASSLGAGGGTDTQYF.

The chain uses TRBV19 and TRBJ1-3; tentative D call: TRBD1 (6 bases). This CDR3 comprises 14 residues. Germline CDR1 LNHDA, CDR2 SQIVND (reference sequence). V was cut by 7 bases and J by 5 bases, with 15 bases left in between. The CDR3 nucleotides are TGTGCCAGTACCTACCGGGACACAAGAAACACCATATATTTT. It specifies CASTYRDTRNTIYF.

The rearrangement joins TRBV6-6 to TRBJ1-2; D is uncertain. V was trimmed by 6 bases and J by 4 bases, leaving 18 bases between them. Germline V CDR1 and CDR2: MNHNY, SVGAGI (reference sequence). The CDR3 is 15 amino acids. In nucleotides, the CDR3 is TGTGCCAGCAGCCCAAGTCGGGATAAGGGCTATGGCTACACCTTC. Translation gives CASSPSRDKGYGYTF.

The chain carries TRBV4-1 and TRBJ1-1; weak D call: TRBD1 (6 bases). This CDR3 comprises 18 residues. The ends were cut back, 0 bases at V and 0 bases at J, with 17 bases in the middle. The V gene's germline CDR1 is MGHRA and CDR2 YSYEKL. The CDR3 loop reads CASSQEAGVVLMNTEAFF. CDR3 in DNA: TGCGCCAGCAGCCAAGAGGCAGGGGTAGTATTAATGAACACTGAAGCTTTCTTT.